The clone carrying this T cell receptor beta chain was observed once. What it binds is not known. V was pared by 7 bases and J by 5 bases, with 9 bases between. This CDR3 region has 13 residues. Germline lookup yields CDR1 SGHTA and CDR2 FQGNSA. The data derive from a study of shared clonotypes between healthy human individuals. Findings and limits, study-wide: With a few donors compared, approximately 5.5% of naive CD4 clonotypes were shared. The donor pool, a small one, limited the genetic and exposure-history diversity represented.

Every immunoSEQ plate was one replicate of a subset's evenly spread DNA. TCRdb's table, derived via immunoSEQ multiplex PCR, lists solely in-frame clones and lacks some. The data contain about 680,000 clones, about two thirds of them singletons. The V call is TRBV7-2, the J call TRBJ1-6, with D tentatively TRBD1 (5 bases). The source is a woman in her thirties in good health. The sequenced sample consisted of memory CD4+ T cells sorted from blood. The subset is: CD45RA-negative fraction. The CDR3 loop is CASNGQDNSPLHF. For the CDR3, the DNA is TGTGCCAGCAACGGACAAGATAATTCACCCCTCCACTTT.